The 25 T cell receptor beta chains below were found in one sample sequenced in a study of response to subunit inactivated influenza vaccine (dated by TCRdb to the late 2010s). Library prep was done by RT-PCR. The instrument given in TCRdb is Illumina HiSeq 2500. The public reads were reanalyzed by TCRdb: fastp trimming at Q25, MiXCR alignment, in-frame beta chains only. Every entry covers one CDR3 protein and lists the most common genes and DNA from its rows. In this sample the table shows hundreds of thousands of distinct CDR3 sequences, approximately 11% of which occur a single time. Roughly 11% of the sample rests with the top ten. This same sample was also part of a study on T cells expressing NK-cell markers. Per the second study: TCR beta cDNA libraries were made by 5'RACE template switching that added a universal primer site and unique molecular identifiers.

The sample consisted of PBMCs from blood, taken on the day of vaccination. The receptors here all came from a man aged 45-65 years who received an inactivated influenza vaccine. Donor details come from another sample of the same person, matched by shared clones.

This clonotype turned up a few times. The chain has TRBV14 and TRBJ2-7; 10 positions agree with TRBD2. Germline values: CDR1 SGHDN, CDR2 FVKESK. The CDR3 is 16 residues long. With 4 bases clipped from V and 2 bases from J, the junction kept 8 bases outside the gene matches. The CDR3 coding sequence is TGTGCCAGCAGCCCGCAAGGACTAGCGGCCACCTACGAGCAGTACTTC. As protein: CASSPQGLAATYEQYF.

This chain joins TRBV27 and TRBJ2-7; the match to TRBD1 covers 7 bases. The length of the CDR3 is 17 residues. V was clipped by 5 bases and J by 2 bases; unmatched bases: 15. Germline V gives CDR1 MNHEY, CDR2 SMNVEV (reference sequence). The CDR3 spells CASSARLSTGQPYEQYF. CDR3 bases: TGTGCCAGCAGTGCCCGCCTTTCGACAGGGCAGCCCTACGAGCAGTACTTC.

The table lists this clonotype with a few counts. The V call is TRBV7-9, the J call TRBJ2-2, with 9 nucleotides matching TRBD2. V was clipped by 5 bases and J by 2 bases; unmatched bases: 6. Germline assignment: CDR1 SEHNR and CDR2 FQNEAQ (reference sequence). The CDR3 totals 16 residues. In nucleotides, the CDR3 is TGTGCCAGCAGCCCAACGCTAGCGGGAAACACCGGGGAGCTGTTTTTT. Its protein product is CASSPTLAGNTGELFF.

The J gene is TRBJ2-1, the V gene TRBV18, with 7 nucleotides matching TRBD2. The germline V gene has CDR1 KGHSH and CDR2 LQKENI. This CDR3 region has 15 residues. J lost 6 bases, V lost 2 bases, and 7 bases had no gene match. CDR3 DNA: TGTGCCAGCTCACCATTCGGGGGGTCTAGCAATGAGCAGTTCTTC. Translating it yields CASSPFGGSSNEQFF.

The chain has TRBV21-1 and TRBJ1-6; the DNA was not used to check the table's D call, TRBD1. TRBV21-1 is deemed a pseudogene. CDR3 size: 14 residues. The CDR3 DNA follows: TGTGCCAGCCCGCAGGGGAATGGAAATTCACCCCTCCACTTT. Residues: CASPQGNGNSPLHF.

The rearrangement joins TRBV25-1 to TRBJ2-1; D gene unclear. CDR3 length: 14 residues. Between the trimmed V and J ends, which lost 2 bases and 10 bases, there was a span of 15 bases. The germline V gene encodes CDR1 MGHDK and CDR2 SYGVNS. The DNA for the CDR3 is TGTGCCAGCAGTGAACCCCTTTTAGGGCGAGAGCAGTTCTTC. Protein product: CASSEPLLGREQFF. The full variable domain, in which reference TRBV25-1 and TRBJ2-1 provide the parts outside the CDR3, is EADIYQTPRYLVIGTGKKITLECSQTMGHDKMYWYQQDPGMELHLIHYSYGVNSTEKGDLSSESTVSRIRTEHFPLTLESARPSHTSQYLCASSEPLLGREQFFGPGTRLTVL.

The chain employs TRBV3-1 and TRBJ1-2; TRBD1 aligns across 7 bases. CDR1 and CDR2 from the germline V gene are LGHDT and YNNKEL (reference sequence). After removal of 4 bases from V and 3 bases from J, the junction contained 8 bases not matched to a gene. This CDR3 has 15 amino acids. The CDR3 DNA reads TGTGCCAGCAGCCCGGAAGCCCAGGGGGACTATGGCTACACCTTC. Encoded protein: CASSPEAQGDYGYTF.

This clonotype has only a few counts. The chain has TRBV12-3 or TRBV12-4 and TRBJ2-1; 10 bases fit TRBD1. Trimming cost V 4 bases and J 5 bases; bases outside gene matches: 5. This CDR3 has 15 residues. The CDR3 region has the DNA TGTGCCAGCAGTTACGCGGGACAGGGGAACAATGAGCAGTTCTTC. It translates to CASSYAGQGNNEQFF.

This clonotype was detected only a few times. The J gene is TRBJ1-1, the V gene TRBV25-1, with 11 bases fitting TRBD1. V was clipped by 2 bases and J by 3 bases; unmatched bases: 11. Germline V gene sequence: CDR1 MGHDK, CDR2 SYGVNS. This CDR3 spans 18 amino acids. The CDR3 sequence is CASSEEDRGHLADTEAFF. DNA for the CDR3: TGTGCCAGCAGTGAAGAGGACAGGGGGCATCTTGCGGACACTGAAGCTTTCTTT.

The rearrangement links TRBV30 to TRBJ2-7; D perhaps matches TRBD2 (6 bases). CDR3 size: 14 residues. CDR1 is GTSNPN, CDR2 SVGIG, per germline (reference sequence). Trimming shortened V by 2 bases and J by 6 bases, and 17 bases separated the two germline ends. CDR3 nucleotides: TGTGCCTGGAGTATCGGGATCCTGGGGGGCGAGCAGTACTTC. This sequence encodes CAWSIGILGGEQYF.

The rearrangement links TRBV5-1 to TRBJ2-3, with D uncertain. This CDR3 has 17 residues. Trimming stripped 3 bases from V and 0 bases from J, with 17 bases between. Germline V lookup: CDR1 SGHRS, CDR2 YFSETQ. CDR3 bases: TGCGCCAGCAGCTCCCTCCCTGTTGGGGTGAGCACAGATACGCAGTATTTT. This codes for CASSSLPVGVSTDTQYF.

The chain carries TRBV25-1 and TRBJ2-5, with D perhaps TRBD1 (5 bases). The ends were cut back, 5 bases at V and 5 bases at J, with 12 bases in the middle. CDR1 is MGHDK and CDR2 is SYGVNS in the germline V gene. The CDR3 contains 13 residues. The CDR3 DNA is TGTGCCAGCAGTCAGGGCCCCTCGGAGACCCAGTACTTC. Translated, it gives CASSQGPSETQYF.

This clonotype was observed at least ten times. V gene TRBV20-1 combines with J gene TRBJ2-2; D tentatively reads TRBD1 or TRBD2 (5 bases each). The CDR3 runs to 17 residues. Germline values: CDR1 DFQATT, CDR2 SNEGSKA (reference sequence). V lost 1 base, J lost 1 base, and 16 bases lay in between. This chain's CDR3 is CSARGGRGAENTGELFF. The CDR3 DNA reads as TGCAGTGCTAGAGGAGGTCGAGGGGCCGAGAACACCGGGGAGCTGTTTTTT.

The sample holds a few counts of this clonotype. The chain recombines TRBV5-1 with TRBJ2-1, with D possibly TRBD1 on 6 matching bases. Per the germline V gene, CDR1 is SGHRS and CDR2 is YFSETQ. This CDR3 is built from 16 residues. Trimming stripped 0 bases from V and 0 bases from J, with 10 bases between. The CDR3 DNA follows: TGCGCCAGCAGCTTGGCCGGACAGAACTCCTACAATGAGCAGTTCTTC. Amino acids: CASSLAGQNSYNEQFF.

V and J are TRBV12-3 or TRBV12-4 and TRBJ2-1; D might be TRBD1 (6 bases). V gave up 7 bases and J gave up 4 bases, with 14 bases separating them. This CDR3 comprises 14 residues. The DNA for the CDR3 is TGTGCCAGCAATGCCGGGACACCTTACAATGAGCAGTTCTTC. Translated, it gives CASNAGTPYNEQFF.

The V call is TRBV20-1, the J call TRBJ2-7; D gene uncertain. From germline, CDR1 is DFQATT and CDR2 SNEGSKA (reference sequence). The CDR3 totals 12 residues. Trimming pared 6 bases from V and 6 bases from J, leaving 15 bases between. In DNA form, the CDR3 reads TGCAGTGCCAGCGAAGGCTTAGGCGAGCAGTACTTC. Translating it yields CSASEGLGEQYF.

This chain joins TRBV20-1 and TRBJ2-5; 7 bases align to TRBD1. The CDR3 extends over 15 amino acids. J gave up 5 bases and V 0 bases, and 9 bases lay outside the gene matches. The germline V gene encodes CDR1 DFQATT and CDR2 SNEGSKA (reference sequence). CDR3 protein: CSAREMDRPPETQYF. The CDR3 DNA follows: TGCAGTGCTAGAGAGATGGACAGGCCCCCGGAGACCCAGTACTTC.

The sample holds a few counts of this clonotype. This sequence joins TRBV2 and TRBJ2-7; 11 bases line up with TRBD2. J lost 7 bases, V lost 11 bases, and 10 bases had no gene match. Per the germline V gene, CDR1 is SNHLY and CDR2 is FYNNEI. CDR3 size: 13 residues. As DNA, the CDR3 is TGTGCCGGCGGCGGGACTAGCGGATTTGAGCAGTACTTC. Residues: CAGGGTSGFEQYF.

The chain is built from TRBV10-3 and TRBJ1-2, with D possibly being TRBD1 (6 bases). Trimming cost V 4 bases and J 2 bases, with 8 bases left between them. CDR1 is ENHRY and CDR2 is SYGVKD in the germline V gene. The CDR3 has 13 amino acids. The CDR3 here is CAISGQGNYGYTF. DNA for the CDR3: TGTGCCATCAGTGGCCAGGGGAACTATGGCTACACCTTC.

About this clonotype itself: This may be a read error: a much more frequent sequence differs by one nucleotide. This chain joins TRBV5-1 and TRBJ2-2, with D possibly matching TRBD1 (6 bases). Germline loops: CDR1 SGHRS, CDR2 YFSETQ. This CDR3 has 14 residues. CDR3 amino acids: CASTKTGNTRELFF. The CDR3 DNA follows: TGCGCCAGCACAAAGACAGGAAACACCCGGGAGCTGTTTTTT.

This clonotype turned up a few times. This chain joins TRBV20-1 and TRBJ1-1, with D possibly TRBD1 on 6 matching bases. Germline V CDR1 and CDR2: DFQATT, SNEGSKA (reference sequence). Trimming shortened V by 1 base and J by 5 bases, and 8 bases separated the two germline ends. The CDR3 length is 12 residues. The CDR3 loop is CSARGGQTEAFF. Written as DNA, the CDR3 is TGCAGTGCTAGAGGTGGACAGACTGAAGCTTTCTTT.

This clonotype was seen a few times. DNA of the CDR3: TGTGCCAGCAGTTCCCAGGGACGCTACACGGGCAATCAGCCCCAGCATTTT. It encodes CASSSQGRYTGNQPQHF. The chain combines TRBV12-3 or TRBV12-4 with TRBJ1-5; tentative D call: TRBD1 (5 bases). This CDR3 spans 17 amino acids. V lost 4 bases to trimming and J lost 2 bases, with 18 bases between them.

This sequence joins TRBV5-1 and TRBJ2-1; 16 bases map to TRBD2. CDR3 length: 17 amino acids. Germline V CDR1 and CDR2: SGHRS, YFSETQ. V dropped 4 bases and J dropped 8; count of bases not matched to a gene: 9. The CDR3 sequence: CASSPNPGLAGGDEQFF. CDR3 bases: TGCGCCAGCAGCCCCAACCCGGGACTAGCGGGGGGGGATGAGCAGTTCTTC.

The chain is built from TRBV20-1 and TRBJ2-7; D is unclear. Trimming shortened V by 8 bases and J by 0 bases, and 17 bases separated the two germline ends. The CDR3 has 14 residues. The germline V gene has CDR1 DFQATT and CDR2 SNEGSKA (reference sequence). The CDR3 coding sequence is TGCAGTACCAGAACCCGGACGGCCTCCTACGAGCAGTACTTC. Translated, it gives CSTRTRTASYEQYF.

The chain couples TRBV5-1 to TRBJ2-3, with 7 positions matching TRBD1. Germline V lookup: CDR1 SGHRS, CDR2 YFSETQ. The length of the CDR3 is 17 residues. The J segment lost 0 bases and the V segment lost 5 bases, leaving 12 bases of the junction unmatched. The CDR3 here is CASSPGDRRSSTDTQYF. Here the CDR3 DNA reads TGCGCCAGCAGTCCCGGGGACAGAAGATCTAGCACAGATACGCAGTATTTT.